This TCR beta chain comes out of a study of shared clonotypes between healthy human individuals. Overall study: A donor's plate count was three for CD4 naive and three for CD4 memory; CD8 naive had two and CD8 memory one. Regarding the study as a whole: At large depth, rarefaction still showed sorted-subset sequencing to be incomplete. Sampling included only blood; tissue repertoires likely differ. Sequencing depth was predicted to influence how clonotypes are shared among donors.

About this clone: Its antigen is not known.

Profiled with immunoSEQ multiplex PCR; TCRdb holds only in-frame clones, not every one. The sample has about 2 million clones, 90% to 95% seen once; the top ten hold 0.1% to 0.15%. The CDR3 extends over 16 amino acids. V lost 5 bases to trimming and J lost 7 bases; unmatched junction nucleotides: 14. Germline lookup yields CDR1 SGHTA and CDR2 FQGNSA. The sequenced sample consisted of naive CD4+ T cells sorted from blood. The subset: CD45RA+ positively selected. This chain uses TRBV7-2 with TRBJ2-5, with TRBD1 identical over 9 bases. The sequence was obtained from a man aged 18-30 years in good health. This CDR3 is CASSPRTGATWATQYF. Here the CDR3 DNA reads TGTGCCAGCAGCCCCAGGACAGGGGCGACTTGGGCGACCCAGTACTTC.